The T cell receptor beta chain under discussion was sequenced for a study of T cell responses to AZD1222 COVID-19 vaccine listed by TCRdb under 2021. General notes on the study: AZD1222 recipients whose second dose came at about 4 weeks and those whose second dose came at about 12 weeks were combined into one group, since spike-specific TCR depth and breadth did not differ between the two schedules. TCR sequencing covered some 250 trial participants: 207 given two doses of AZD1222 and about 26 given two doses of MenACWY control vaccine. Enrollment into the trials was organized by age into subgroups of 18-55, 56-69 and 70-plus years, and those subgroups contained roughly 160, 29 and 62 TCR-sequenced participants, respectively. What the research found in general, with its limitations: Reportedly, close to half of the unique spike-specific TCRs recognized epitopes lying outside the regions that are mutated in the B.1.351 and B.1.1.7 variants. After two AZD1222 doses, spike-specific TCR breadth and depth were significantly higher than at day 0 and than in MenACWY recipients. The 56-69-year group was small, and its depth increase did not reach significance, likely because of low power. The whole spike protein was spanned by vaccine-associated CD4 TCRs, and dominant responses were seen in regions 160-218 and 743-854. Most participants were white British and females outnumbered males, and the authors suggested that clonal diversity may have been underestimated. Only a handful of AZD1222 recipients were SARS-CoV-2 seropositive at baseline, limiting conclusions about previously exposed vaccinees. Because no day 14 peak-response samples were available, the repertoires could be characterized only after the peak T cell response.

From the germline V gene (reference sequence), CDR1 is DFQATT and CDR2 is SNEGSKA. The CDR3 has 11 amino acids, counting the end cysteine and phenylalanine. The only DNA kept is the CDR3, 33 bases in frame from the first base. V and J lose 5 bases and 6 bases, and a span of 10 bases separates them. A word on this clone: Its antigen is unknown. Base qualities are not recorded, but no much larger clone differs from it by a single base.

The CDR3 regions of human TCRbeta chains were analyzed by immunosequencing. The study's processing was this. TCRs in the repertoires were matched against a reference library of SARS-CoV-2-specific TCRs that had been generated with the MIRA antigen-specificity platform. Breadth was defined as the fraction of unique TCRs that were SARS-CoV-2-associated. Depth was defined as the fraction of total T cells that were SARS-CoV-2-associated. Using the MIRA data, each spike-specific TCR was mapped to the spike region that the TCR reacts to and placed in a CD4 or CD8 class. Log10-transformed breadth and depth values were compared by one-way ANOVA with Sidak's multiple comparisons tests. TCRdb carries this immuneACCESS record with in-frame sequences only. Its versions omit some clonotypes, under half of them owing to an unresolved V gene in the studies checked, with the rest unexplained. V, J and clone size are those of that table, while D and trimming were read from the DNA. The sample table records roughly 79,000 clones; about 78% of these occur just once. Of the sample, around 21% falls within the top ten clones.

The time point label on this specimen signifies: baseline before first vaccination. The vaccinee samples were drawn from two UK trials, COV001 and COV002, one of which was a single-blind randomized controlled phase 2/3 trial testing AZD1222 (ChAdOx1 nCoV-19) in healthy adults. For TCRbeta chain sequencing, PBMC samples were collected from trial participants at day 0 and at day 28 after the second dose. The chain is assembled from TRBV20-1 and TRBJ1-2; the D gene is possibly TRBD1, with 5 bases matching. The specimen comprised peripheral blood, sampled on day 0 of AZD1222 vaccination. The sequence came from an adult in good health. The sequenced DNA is TGCAGTGCTGCAGGGATTCATGGCTACACCTTC. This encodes CSAAGIHGYTF.